This T cell receptor beta chain was captured by sequencing in a study of T cells after yellow fever vaccination. General study points: Repertoires sorted by FACS could include abundant clonotypes that are contaminants from the bulk population. The secondary T-cell response peaked on day 5, not day 15, but was weaker. Clones that expanded after primary vaccination mostly reappeared after the booster (less than 98% CD4, approximately 85% CD8).

There are many counts of this clonotype. Each CDR3 protein gets one entry after TCRdb re-called the 5' RACE reads with MiXCR. The table has around 46,000 distinct CDR3 sequences, about 6.8% seen once; the top ten hold approximately 15%. This clonotype was obtained from a man younger than 40 who received the YFV17D yellow fever vaccine. The sequencing here drew on CD8+ T cells not binding an NS4B(214-222) dextramer, sorted from PBMCs, taken 45 days after the yellow fever booster vaccination.

The chain's CDR3 is CAWSGVERNYEQYF. The CDR3 DNA sequence: TGTGCCTGGAGTGGGGTCGAACGGAACTACGAGCAGTACTTC. This chain connects TRBV30 to TRBJ2-7, with D unclear. Trimming stripped 1 base from V and 3 bases from J, with 13 bases between. The length of the CDR3 is 14 residues. Germline values: CDR1 GTSNPN, CDR2 SVGIG (reference sequence).